This TCR beta chain was captured by sequencing in a study of T cell responses to AZD1222 COVID-19 vaccine (dated by TCRdb to about 2021). As for the study more broadly: A total of more than 230 trial participants underwent TCR sequencing, of whom about 200 received two doses of AZD1222 and roughly 25 received two doses of the MenACWY control vaccine. Trial participants were enrolled by age into subgroups of 18-55, 56-69 and 70-plus years, and roughly 160, 29 and 62 TCR-sequenced participants, respectively, were included in these subgroups. What the research found in general, with its limitations: The 56-69-year group was small, and its depth increase did not reach significance, likely because of low power. Participants were mostly white British, with more females than males. The authors suggested clonal diversity may have been underestimated. The whole spike protein was spanned by vaccine-associated CD4 TCRs, and dominant responses were seen in regions 160-218 and 743-854. Spike-specific TCR breadth and depth rose significantly after two AZD1222 doses compared with day 0 and with MenACWY recipients. Conclusions about previously exposed vaccinees are limited, since just six or seven AZD1222 recipients were seropositive for SARS-CoV-2 at baseline. Because no day 14 peak-response samples were available, the repertoires could be characterized only after the peak T cell response. Reportedly, almost half of the unique spike-specific TCRs recognized epitopes lying outside the regions that are mutated in the B.1.351 and B.1.1.7 variants.

The sample's time point label is to be understood as: baseline before first vaccination. The treatment or condition label corresponds to: meningococcal conjugate vaccine given as trial control. The vaccinee samples were drawn from two UK trials, COV001 and COV002, one of which was a single-blind randomized controlled phase 2/3 trial testing AZD1222 (ChAdOx1 nCoV-19) in healthy adults. For TCRbeta chain sequencing, PBMC samples were collected from trial participants at day 0 and at day 28 after the second dose. As concerns this clone: Its antigen remains unidentified. It has no much larger one-base neighbor in the sample; base qualities were not kept.

The CDR3 regions of human TCRbeta chains were analyzed by immunosequencing. The source study handled its data this way. Repertoire TCRs were checked for matches against a reference library of SARS-CoV-2-specific TCRs that had been generated using the MIRA antigen-specificity platform. Breadth was defined as the fraction of unique TCRs that were SARS-CoV-2-associated. Depth was defined as the fraction of total T cells that were SARS-CoV-2-associated. Each spike-specific TCR was assigned to its reactive spike region and to a CD4 or CD8 class using the MIRA data. Log10-transformed breadth and depth values were compared by one-way ANOVA with Sidak's multiple comparisons tests. TCRdb mirrors the immuneACCESS table, restricted to in-frame sequences. Some clones are absent from its copies; in checked studies, under half trace to an unresolved V gene, and the reason for the others is unknown. That table gives V, J and clone size, and the DNA gave D and trimming. This sample gives hundreds of thousands of clones in total; approximately 94% of them show up just once. The ten largest clonotypes hold less than 1.2% of the sample.

This TCR was sampled from an adult in good health. Here the sequenced sample was peripheral blood, taken on day 0 of MenACWY control vaccination.

The sequence in DNA is TGTGCCAGCAGCCAAGAATATCTGGCCTCTGGAAACACCATATATTTT. Its translation reads: CASSQEYLASGNTIYF. This chain is built from TRBV3-1 (or the pseudogene TRBV3-2) and TRBJ1-3; a confident D gene designation cannot be given. Trimming removed 0 bases from V and 0 bases from J, leaving 9 bases between the germline ends. According to the germline V gene (reference sequence), CDR1 reads LGHDT and CDR2 reads YNNKEL. Including cysteine and phenylalanine, the CDR3 has 16 amino acids. Solely the CDR3 DNA is kept, with 48 bases framed from the first base.